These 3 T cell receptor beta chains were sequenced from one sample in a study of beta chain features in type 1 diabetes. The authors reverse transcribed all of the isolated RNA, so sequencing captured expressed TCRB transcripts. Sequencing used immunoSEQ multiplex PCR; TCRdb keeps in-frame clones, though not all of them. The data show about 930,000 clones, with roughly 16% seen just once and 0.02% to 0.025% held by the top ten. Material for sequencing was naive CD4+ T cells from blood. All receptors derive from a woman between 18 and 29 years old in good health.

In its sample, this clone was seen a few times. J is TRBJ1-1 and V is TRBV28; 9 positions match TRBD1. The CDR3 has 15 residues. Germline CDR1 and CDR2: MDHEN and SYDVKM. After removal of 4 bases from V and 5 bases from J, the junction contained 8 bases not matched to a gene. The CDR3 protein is CASSSPGTGRTEAFF. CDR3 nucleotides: TGTGCCAGCAGTTCCCCCGGGACAGGGCGGACTGAAGCTTTCTTT.

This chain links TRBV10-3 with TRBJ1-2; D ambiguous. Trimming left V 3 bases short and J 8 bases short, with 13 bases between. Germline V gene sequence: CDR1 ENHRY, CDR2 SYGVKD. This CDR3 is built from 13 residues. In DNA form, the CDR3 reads TGTGCCATCAGTGACGGACGAGAAGACGGCTACACCTTC. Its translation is CAISDGREDGYTF.

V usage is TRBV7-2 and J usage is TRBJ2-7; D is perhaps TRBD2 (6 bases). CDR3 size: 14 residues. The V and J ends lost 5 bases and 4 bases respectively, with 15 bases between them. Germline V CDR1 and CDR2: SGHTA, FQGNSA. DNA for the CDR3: TGTGCCAGCAGCCCGCGGGACTCAGTATACGAGCAGTACTTC. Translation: CASSPRDSVYEQYF.